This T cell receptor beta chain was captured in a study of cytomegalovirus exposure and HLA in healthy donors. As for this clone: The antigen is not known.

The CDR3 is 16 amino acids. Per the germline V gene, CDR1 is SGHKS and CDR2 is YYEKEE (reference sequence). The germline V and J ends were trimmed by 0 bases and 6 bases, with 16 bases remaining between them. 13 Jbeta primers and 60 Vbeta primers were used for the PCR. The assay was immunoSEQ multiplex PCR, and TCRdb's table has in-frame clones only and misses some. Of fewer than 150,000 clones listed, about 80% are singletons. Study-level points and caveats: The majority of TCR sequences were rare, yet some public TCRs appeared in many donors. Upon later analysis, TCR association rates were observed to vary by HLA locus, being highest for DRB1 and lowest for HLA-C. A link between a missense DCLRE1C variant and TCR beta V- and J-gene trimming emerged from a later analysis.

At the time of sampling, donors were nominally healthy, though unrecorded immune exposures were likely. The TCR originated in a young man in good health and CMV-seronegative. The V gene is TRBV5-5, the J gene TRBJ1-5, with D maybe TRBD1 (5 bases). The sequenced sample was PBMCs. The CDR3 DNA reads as TGTGCCAGCAGCTTGGATGACAGCAGTTTGGGTCAGCCCCAGCATTTT. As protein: CASSLDDSSLGQPQHF.